The source of this T cell receptor (beta chain) is a study of PD-1 blockade in mismatch repair-deficient tumors. The data were produced by immunoSEQ multiplex PCR, yet TCRdb's version contains in-frame clones alone and is incomplete. The sample contains about 51,000 clones, 78% of which appear only once. This CDR3 is 13 amino acids long. Trimming pared 4 bases from V and 8 bases from J, leaving 12 bases between. Germline V gives CDR1 MGHDK, CDR2 SYGVNS. This clone was seen a handful of times. This receptor was taken from an adult with mismatch repair-deficient cancer. The V call is TRBV25-1, the J call TRBJ1-5, with D perhaps TRBD1 (5 bases). The sample in question was peripheral blood, obtained 4 weeks after starting pembrolizumab. The CDR3 nucleotides are TGTGCCAGCAGTGGGGACGAACTTAAGCCCCAGCATTTT. It yields the protein CASSGDELKPQHF.